A single sample is the source of the 30 T cell receptor beta chains below, sequenced in a study of cytomegalovirus exposure and HLA in healthy donors. The PCR ran on 60 Vbeta and 13 Jbeta primers. The repertoire was sequenced with immunoSEQ multiplex PCR; TCRdb's copy has only in-frame clones and lacks some. The sample has about 160,000 clones; approximately 76% are singletons. Sequenced sample: PBMCs. Receptors originate from a female donor in good health and CMV-seronegative.

This clone was observed a single time. V usage is TRBV12-5 and J usage is TRBJ2-2, with D tentatively TRBD1 (5 bases). This CDR3 has 15 amino acids. Between the trimmed V and J ends, which lost 6 bases and 4 bases, there was a span of 15 bases. Germline V gene data show CDR1 as LGHNT and CDR2 as FRNRAP. CDR3 coding DNA: TGTGCTAGTGGAGGTACAGGCATCGGCACCGGGGAGCTGTTTTTT. Its protein is CASGGTGIGTGELFF. The full variable domain, with the rest looked up from reference TRBV12-5 and TRBJ2-2, is DARVTQTPRHKVTEMGQEVTMRCQPILGHNTVFWYRQTMMQGLELLAYFRNRAPLDDSGMPKDRFSAEMPDATLATLKIQPSEPRDSAVYFCASGGTGIGTGELFFGEGSRLTVL.

The chain couples TRBV6-1 to TRBJ2-3; 9 bases fit TRBD2. V lost 2 bases to trimming and J lost 2 bases; unmatched junction nucleotides: 5. CDR1 is MNHNS, CDR2 SASEGT, per germline. The CDR3 sequence is 16 residues long. CDR3 in DNA: TGTGCCAGCAGTGAATGGGCGGGGGGGAACACAGATACGCAGTATTTT. Protein sequence: CASSEWAGGNTDTQYF.

J is TRBJ1-2 and V is TRBV27, with unresolved D. V dropped 6 bases and J dropped 0 bases, with 8 bases sitting between them. CDR3 length: 13 amino acids. Germline values: CDR1 MNHEY, CDR2 SMNVEV (reference sequence). The CDR3 DNA sequence: TGTGCCAGCAGGCTCGGGGCTAACTATGGCTACACCTTC. Protein sequence: CASRLGANYGYTF.

The chain recombines TRBV4-2 with TRBJ2-7, with 8 bases identical to TRBD2. This CDR3 has 16 amino acids. The ends lost 5 bases at V and 1 base at J; junction bases unmatched: 10. CDR1 and CDR2 from the germline V gene are LGHNA and YNFKEQ. The CDR3 DNA follows: TGTGCCAGCAGCACCCACCTAGCGGGTAATTCCTACGAGCAGTACTTC. This translates into CASSTHLAGNSYEQYF.

The chain combines TRBV15 with TRBJ1-1, with TRBD1 identical over 10 bases. The ends lost 5 bases at V and 9 bases at J; junction bases unmatched: 3. From germline, CDR1 is LNHNV and CDR2 YYDKDF (reference sequence). The CDR3 is made up of 12 amino acids. In nucleotides, the CDR3 is TGTGCCACCAGCCGGGACAGGGGCAAAGCTTTCTTT. Protein product: CATSRDRGKAFF.

The chain recombines TRBV9 with TRBJ1-2, with TRBD1 identical over 10 bases. This CDR3 is built from 17 residues. V lost 0 bases and J lost 1; bases outside the gene matches: 6. Germline-derived CDR1 and CDR2 are SGDLS and YYNGEE. The CDR3 sequence: CASSVGQGATFNYGYTF. The CDR3 DNA reads TGTGCCAGCAGCGTAGGACAGGGGGCGACCTTTAACTATGGCTACACCTTC.

The chain combines TRBV7-9 with TRBJ2-5; D may be TRBD1 (6 bases). CDR3 size: 14 residues. CDR1 is SEHNR and CDR2 is FQNEAQ in the germline V gene (reference sequence). V shed 2 bases and J shed 2 bases, with 9 bases lying between them. CDR3 nucleotides: TGTGCCAGCAGCTTATCAACAGGGCAAGAGACCCAGTACTTC. Translating it yields CASSLSTGQETQYF.

The V and J genes are TRBV6-5 and TRBJ1-3, with TRBD1 matching over 7 bases. Germline V gene sequence: CDR1 MNHEY, CDR2 SVGAGI. J lost 4 bases, V lost 5 bases, and 5 bases had no gene match. The CDR3 loop spans 14 amino acids. DNA of the CDR3: TGTGCCAGCAGTATAGGGACAGCGGGAAACACCATATATTTT. Its protein is CASSIGTAGNTIYF.

A few counts support this clone. The chain links TRBV19 to TRBJ1-5; TRBD1 agrees at 10 bases. The germline CDR1 and CDR2 sequences are LNHDA and SQIVND (reference sequence). CDR3 length: 16 residues. J lost 2 bases, V lost 5 bases, and 6 bases had no gene match. CDR3 sequence (DNA): TGTGCCAGTAGTGGGGACAGGGGAATTGGCAATCAGCCCCAGCATTTT. Its translation: CASSGDRGIGNQPQHF.

The CDR3 spells CAWTPGQSTDTQYF. The CDR3, as DNA: TGTGCCTGGACTCCTGGACAGAGCACAGATACGCAGTATTTT. V and J are TRBV30 and TRBJ2-3; a weak D match, TRBD1 (6 bases). Germline-derived CDR1 and CDR2 are GTSNPN and SVGIG (reference sequence). The CDR3 has 14 residues. V shed 4 bases and J shed 0 bases, with 11 bases lying between them.

The V and J genes are TRBV5-1 and TRBJ2-1; tentative D call: TRBD1 (6 bases). V was clipped by 0 bases and J by 7 bases, with 14 bases between them. CDR3 length: 15 residues. The germline V gene has CDR1 SGHRS and CDR2 YFSETQ. The CDR3 loop is CASSLESGQWNEQFF. The CDR3 nucleotides are TGCGCCAGCAGCTTGGAATCGGGACAATGGAATGAGCAGTTCTTC.

This clone was seen a handful of times. This rearrangement joins TRBV10-3 to TRBJ1-2, with 11 positions matching TRBD1. CDR1 and CDR2 (germline): ENHRY, SYGVKD. V gave up 6 bases and J gave up 0 bases; unmatched junction bases: 0. CDR3 length: 14 residues. The CDR3 spells CAIRGQGANYGYTF. The CDR3 DNA reads as TGTGCCATCAGGGGACAGGGGGCTAACTATGGCTACACCTTC.

This chain connects TRBV18 to TRBJ1-5; D uncertain. This CDR3 is 15 amino acids long. Germline values: CDR1 KGHSH, CDR2 LQKENI. V was trimmed by 1 base and J by 0 bases, leaving 7 bases between them. CDR3 sequence reads: CASSPLSGSNQPQHF. The CDR3 bases are TGTGCCAGCTCACCACTTTCCGGTAGCAATCAGCCCCAGCATTTT.

The chain carries TRBV28 and TRBJ2-7; D is undetermined. With 4 bases removed from V and 3 bases from J, the gap between germline ends came to 16 bases. The germline V gene has CDR1 MDHEN and CDR2 SYDVKM. This CDR3 spans 15 amino acids. The CDR3 DNA sequence: TGTGCCAGCAGTTCCCTGGAGAGCCCTCACTACGAGCAGTACTTC. Protein sequence: CASSSLESPHYEQYF.

A few counts support this clone. This chain links TRBV19 with TRBJ2-1; D not resolved. Germline lookup yields CDR1 LNHDA and CDR2 SQIVND (reference sequence). This CDR3 is built from 15 residues. The V end lost 3 bases, the J end lost 0 bases, and 9 bases lay between the germline ends. CDR3 amino acids: CASSIILDSYNEQFF. The DNA for the CDR3 is TGTGCCAGTAGTATCATACTCGACTCCTACAATGAGCAGTTCTTC.

The J gene is TRBJ2-1, the V gene TRBV5-1; unclear D gene. The CDR3 is made up of 13 amino acids. CDR1 and CDR2 (germline): SGHRS, YFSETQ. Trimming pared 1 base from V and 3 bases from J, leaving 5 bases between. CDR3 loop: CASSLNGYNEQFF. The CDR3 DNA sequence: TGCGCCAGCAGCTTGAACGGCTACAATGAGCAGTTCTTC.

J is TRBJ1-2 and V is TRBV10-3; TRBD1 matches 8 bases. The CDR3 totals 16 residues. Germline CDR1 reads ENHRY; CDR2 reads SYGVKD. V trimming: 0 bases; J trimming: 7 bases; junction bases outside the gene matches: 10. The CDR3 sequence is CAISESMAGQASGYTF. Here the CDR3 DNA reads TGTGCCATCAGTGAGTCGATGGCGGGACAGGCCAGTGGCTACACCTTC.

The V gene is TRBV2, the J gene TRBJ2-5; 8 bases map to TRBD1. The CDR3 contains 14 residues. V lost 1 base, J lost 4 bases, and 2 bases stayed unmatched. Germline V CDR1 and CDR2: SNHLY, FYNNEI. Here the CDR3 reads CASSEEQGGETQYF. The DNA of the CDR3 is TGTGCCAGCAGTGAAGAACAGGGGGGAGAGACCCAGTACTTC.

The chain couples TRBV7-3 to TRBJ1-2, with D possibly matching TRBD1 (5 bases). CDR1 is SGHTA and CDR2 is FQGTGA in the germline V gene. Trimming took 6 bases from V and 6 from J, leaving 14 bases between them. There are 13 residues in the CDR3. The CDR3 region has the DNA TGTGCCAGCAGTCAAAGCAGGGAGGATGGCTACACCTTC. Translated: CASSQSREDGYTF.

By sample share, this clone is medium-sized. J is TRBJ2-7 and V is TRBV7-3, with 7 positions matching TRBD2. CDR3 length: 15 amino acids. Trimming cost V 2 bases and J 4 bases; bases outside gene matches: 8. Germline-derived CDR1 and CDR2 are SGHTA and FQGTGA. CDR3 residues: CASSLGAGEGYEQYF. The CDR3 nucleotides read TGTGCCAGCAGCTTAGGGGCGGGGGAGGGATACGAGCAGTACTTC.

The chain carries TRBV30 and TRBJ2-2, with a possible D match to TRBD2 (6 bases). The CDR3 extends over 14 amino acids. Per germline, CDR1 GTSNPN and CDR2 SVGIG (reference sequence). The V gene lost 0 bases and the J gene lost 7 bases, with 12 bases spanning the gap. CDR3 amino acids: CAWSVTGDGGELFF. CDR3 sequence (DNA): TGTGCCTGGAGTGTAACGGGGGACGGCGGGGAGCTGTTTTTT.

This clone is a singleton in its sample. The rearrangement joins TRBV25-1 to TRBJ1-5; 7 bases align to TRBD1. Germline V gene sequence: CDR1 MGHDK, CDR2 SYGVNS. V trimming: 1 base; J trimming: 7 bases; junction bases outside the gene matches: 7. The CDR3 contains 15 residues. CDR3 sequence reads: CASSESGGVSQPQHF. In nucleotides, the CDR3 is TGTGCCAGCAGTGAATCAGGGGGAGTAAGCCAGCCCCAGCATTTT.

The V gene is TRBV5-1, the J gene TRBJ2-7; 8 bases line up with TRBD2. Germline loops: CDR1 SGHRS, CDR2 YFSETQ. The CDR3 spans 16 residues. Trimming removed 1 base from V and 0 bases from J; junction bases left unmatched: 6. CDR3 protein: CASSLTYSGSSYEQYF. The DNA for the CDR3 is TGCGCCAGCAGCTTGACGTACAGCGGGAGCTCCTACGAGCAGTACTTC.

The gene calls are TRBV6-5 and TRBJ2-7, with unresolved D. V lost 5 bases to trimming and J lost 3 bases, with 5 bases between them. Germline V CDR1 and CDR2: MNHEY, SVGAGI. The CDR3 totals 11 residues. The CDR3 DNA follows: TGTGCCAGCAGTCAGGACTACGAGCAGTACTTC. Its protein is CASSQDYEQYF.

This clone was seen only a few times. The CDR3 is CASGAGEKLFF. The CDR3 DNA reads as TGCGCCAGCGGAGCCGGGGAAAAACTGTTTTTT. The rearrangement joins TRBV10-2 to TRBJ1-4, with no clear D. Trimming shortened V by 8 bases and J by 8 bases, and 9 bases separated the two germline ends. The germline V gene has CDR1 WSHSY and CDR2 SAAADI. The CDR3 runs 11 residues.

The chain is built from TRBV7-2 and TRBJ2-7, with D tentatively TRBD1 (6 bases). The CDR3 is 16 residues long. The germline V gene encodes CDR1 SGHTA and CDR2 FQGNSA. V dropped 5 bases and J dropped 4 bases, with 21 bases sitting between them. Here the CDR3 DNA reads TGTGCCAGCAGCATTGGCGTCAGGGGCGGATGGTACGAGCAGTACTTC. This encodes CASSIGVRGGWYEQYF.

The J gene is TRBJ1-2, the V gene TRBV29-1; 10 bases are shared with TRBD1. The germline gives CDR1 SQVTM, CDR2 ANQGSEA. The CDR3 has 13 residues. With 4 bases clipped from V and 4 bases from J, the junction kept 3 bases outside the gene matches. The CDR3 nucleotides are TGCAGCGTTGGGGACAGGGGAGGCTATGGCTACACCTTC. Translating gives CSVGDRGGYGYTF. Looking up the rest from reference TRBV29-1 and TRBJ1-2 gives the full variable domain: SAVISQKPSRDICQRGTSLTIQCQVDSQVTMMFWYRQQPGQSLTLIATANQGSEATYESGFVIDKFPISRPNLTFSTLTVSNMSPEDSSIYLCSVGDRGGYGYTFGSGTRLTVV.

The V gene is TRBV7-2, the J gene TRBJ2-1; 11 bases fit TRBD2. CDR1 is SGHTA and CDR2 is FQGNSA in the germline V gene. J was trimmed by 0 bases and V by 5 bases; bases with no gene match: 12. CDR3 length equals 19 residues. The CDR3 DNA reads TGTGCCAGCAGCCGACAACCTAGCGGGAGGACTATCTCCTACAATGAGCAGTTCTTC. Its protein is CASSRQPSGRTISYNEQFF. The whole variable domain, remainder taken from reference TRBV7-2 and TRBJ2-1, is GAGVSQSPSNKVTEKGKDVELRCDPISGHTALYWYRQSLGQGLEFLIYFQGNSAPDKSGLPSDRFSAERTGGSVSTLTIQRTQQEDSAVYLCASSRQPSGRTISYNEQFFGPGTRLTVL.

V usage is TRBV9 and J usage is TRBJ2-7; weak D call: TRBD2 (5 bases). CDR1 is SGDLS and CDR2 is YYNGEE in the germline V gene. Trimming pared 4 bases from V and 4 bases from J, leaving 15 bases between. This CDR3 has 14 residues. In DNA, the CDR3 is TGTGCCAGCAGCACTGAGCTGGGAGCTTACGAGCAGTACTTC. It translates to CASSTELGAYEQYF.

The chain combines TRBV25-1 with TRBJ2-2, with 7 bases fitting TRBD1. The CDR3 runs 17 residues. The V and J ends lost 7 bases and 1 base, in that order; junction bases with no gene match: 12. Germline CDR1 and CDR2: MGHDK and SYGVNS. CDR3 region: CASTEQGSFRNTGELFF. DNA of the CDR3: TGTGCCAGCACGGAACAGGGGAGTTTCAGGAACACCGGGGAGCTGTTTTTT.